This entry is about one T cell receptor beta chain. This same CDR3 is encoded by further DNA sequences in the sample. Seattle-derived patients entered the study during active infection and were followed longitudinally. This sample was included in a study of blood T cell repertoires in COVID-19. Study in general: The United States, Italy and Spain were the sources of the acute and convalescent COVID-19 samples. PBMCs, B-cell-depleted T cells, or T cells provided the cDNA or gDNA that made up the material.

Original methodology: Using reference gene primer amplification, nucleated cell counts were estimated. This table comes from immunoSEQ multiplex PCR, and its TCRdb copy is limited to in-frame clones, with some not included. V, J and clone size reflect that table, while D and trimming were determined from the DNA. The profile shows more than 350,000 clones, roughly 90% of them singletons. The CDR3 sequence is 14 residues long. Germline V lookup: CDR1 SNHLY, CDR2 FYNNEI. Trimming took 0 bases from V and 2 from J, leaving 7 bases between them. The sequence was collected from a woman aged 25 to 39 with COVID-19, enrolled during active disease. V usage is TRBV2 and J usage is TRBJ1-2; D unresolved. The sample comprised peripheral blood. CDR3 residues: CASSEAPRNYGYTF. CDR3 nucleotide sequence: TGTGCCAGCAGTGAAGCGCCCAGGAACTATGGCTACACCTTC.